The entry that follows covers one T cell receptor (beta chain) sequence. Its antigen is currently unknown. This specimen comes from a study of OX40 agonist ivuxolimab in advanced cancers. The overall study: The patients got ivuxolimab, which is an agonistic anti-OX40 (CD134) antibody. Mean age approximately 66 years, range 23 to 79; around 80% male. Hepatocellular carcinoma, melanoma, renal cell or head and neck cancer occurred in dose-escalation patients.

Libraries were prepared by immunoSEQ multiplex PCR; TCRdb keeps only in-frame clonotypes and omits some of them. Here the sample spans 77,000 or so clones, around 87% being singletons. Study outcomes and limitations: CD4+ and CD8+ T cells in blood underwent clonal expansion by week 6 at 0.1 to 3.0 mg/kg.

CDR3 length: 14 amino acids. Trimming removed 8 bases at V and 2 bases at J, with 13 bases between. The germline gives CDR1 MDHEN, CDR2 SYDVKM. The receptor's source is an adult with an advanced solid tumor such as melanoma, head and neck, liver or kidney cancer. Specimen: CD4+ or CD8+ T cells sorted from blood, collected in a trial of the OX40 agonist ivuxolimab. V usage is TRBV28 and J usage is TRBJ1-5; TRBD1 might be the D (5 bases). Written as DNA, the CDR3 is TGTGCCAGCTCCCCCGGGGGTGGCAATCAGCCCCAGCATTTT. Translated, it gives CASSPGGGNQPQHF.